What follows describes a single T cell receptor beta chain. As yet, its antigen is unknown. This sample is drawn from a study of post-analysis software for immune sequencing data. The wider study: The cohort encompassed relapsing-remitting, secondary progressive and progressive-relapsing multiple sclerosis disease courses.

Broader study findings: Diversity measured as normalized Chao1 was significantly lower in multiple sclerosis patients than in controls. Roughly 5 TRBV segments occurring more often in patients than controls included TRBV5-6, TRBV5-1 and TRBV20-1.

This CDR3 comprises 14 residues. Germline V gene data show CDR1 as DFQATT and CDR2 as SNEGSKA (reference sequence). V lost 5 bases to trimming and J lost 2 bases, with 14 bases between them. Unique molecular identifiers were carried by the TCR beta cDNA libraries. Roughly 450,000 cDNA molecules were recovered from an input of 1 to 10 million T cells. TCRdb re-called the PCR reads through MiXCR, storing one row per CDR3 protein. The sample carries fewer than 850,000 distinct CDR3 sequences, less than 35% recorded once. The rearrangement links TRBV20-1 to TRBJ2-3, with D possibly being TRBD1 (6 bases). Sequencing was performed on blood. The TCR sequence derives from a girl between 5 and 17 years old with multiple sclerosis. In DNA, the CDR3 is TGCAGTGCTGCTGCAGGGGCCTCCACAGATACGCAGTATTTT. This encodes CSAAAGASTDTQYF.